This T cell receptor beta chain came from a study of technical replicates of blood from several donors. Using immunoSEQ multiplex PCR, the repertoire was profiled, and TCRdb retains in-frame clones only, with some absent. The data contain tens of thousands of clones, 96% of them singletons. The sequence came from a human donor in good health. The sample was T cells isolated from PBMCs.

CDR3 protein: CASTSPRGGTDTQYF. The CDR3 region has the DNA TGTGCCAGTACCTCCCCACGCGGCGGCACAGATACGCAGTATTTT. The chain is built from TRBV19 and TRBJ2-3; no definite D call. The germline V and J ends were trimmed by 7 bases and 1 base, with 15 bases remaining between them. Germline V gives CDR1 LNHDA, CDR2 SQIVND (reference sequence). The CDR3 is 15 residues long.